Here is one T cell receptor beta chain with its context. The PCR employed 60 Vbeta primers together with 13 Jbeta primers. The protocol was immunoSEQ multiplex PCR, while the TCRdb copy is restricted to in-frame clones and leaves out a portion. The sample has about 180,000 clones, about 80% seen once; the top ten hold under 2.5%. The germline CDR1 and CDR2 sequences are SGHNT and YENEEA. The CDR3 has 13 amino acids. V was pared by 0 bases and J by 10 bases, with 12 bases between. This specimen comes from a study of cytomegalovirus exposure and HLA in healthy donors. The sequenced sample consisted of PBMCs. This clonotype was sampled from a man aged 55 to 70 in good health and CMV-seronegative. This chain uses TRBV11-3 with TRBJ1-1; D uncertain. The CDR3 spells CASSLDREGTAFF. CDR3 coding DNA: TGTGCCAGCAGCTTAGATCGGGAGGGCACAGCTTTCTTT.